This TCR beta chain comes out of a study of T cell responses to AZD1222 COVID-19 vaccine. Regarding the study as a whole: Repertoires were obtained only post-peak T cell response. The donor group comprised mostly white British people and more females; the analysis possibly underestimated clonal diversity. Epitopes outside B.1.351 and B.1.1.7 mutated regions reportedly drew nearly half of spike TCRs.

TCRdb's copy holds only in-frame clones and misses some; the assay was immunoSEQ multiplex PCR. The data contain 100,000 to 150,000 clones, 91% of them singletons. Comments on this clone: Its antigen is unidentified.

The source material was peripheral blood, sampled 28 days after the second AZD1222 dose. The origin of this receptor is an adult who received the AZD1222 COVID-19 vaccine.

The CDR3 DNA follows: TGTGCCAGCAGCACCGGGACAGGGGGAAATCAGCCCCAGCATTTT. It is translated as CASSTGTGGNQPQHF. The rearrangement links TRBV11-3 to TRBJ1-5, with 11 bases matching TRBD1. The CDR3 is 15 residues long. V lost 5 bases, J lost 4 bases, and 4 bases stayed unmatched. The germline CDR1 and CDR2 sequences are SGHNT and YENEEA.